Below are 20 T cell receptor beta chains sequenced from a single sample in a study of identical twins. TCRdb passed the 5' RACE reads through MiXCR, listing each CDR3 protein once. The sample shows hundreds of thousands of distinct CDR3 sequences, around 20% of them seen only once. Separately, the same data were catalogued under a study of T cells expressing NK-cell markers.

Material: PBMCs. Receptors originate from a woman aged 18-29 years in good health.

In its sample, this clonotype was seen a few times. J is TRBJ2-3 and V is TRBV4-3; D gene unclear. V gave up 2 bases and J gave up 6 bases, with 12 bases separating them. Germline CDR1 LGHNA, CDR2 YSLEER. The CDR3 length is 14 residues. CDR3 amino acids: CASSQLQVTDTQYF. For the CDR3, the DNA is TGCGCCAGCAGCCAATTGCAGGTCACGGATACGCAGTATTTT.

This chain uses TRBV12-3 or TRBV12-4 with TRBJ1-1; TRBD1 is a possible D gene (6 bases). The CDR3 length is 15 residues. Trimming took 3 bases from V and 4 from J, leaving 15 bases between them. This CDR3 is CASSFGGLSPTEAFF. As DNA, the CDR3 is TGTGCCAGCAGTTTTGGGGGCCTCAGCCCCACTGAAGCTTTCTTT.

The chain employs TRBV4-3 and TRBJ2-7; TRBD1 is a possible D gene (5 bases). V was pared by 3 bases and J by 6 bases, with 12 bases between. This CDR3 spans 13 amino acids. CDR1 and CDR2 (germline): LGHNA, YSLEER. CDR3 DNA: TGCGCCAGCAGCCAGGAGACAGAGGCCGAGCAGTACTTC. Its translation: CASSQETEAEQYF.

This chain connects TRBV7-8 to TRBJ1-5; D call uncertain. V dropped 0 bases and J dropped 0 bases, with 9 bases sitting between them. Germline V gives CDR1 SGHVS, CDR2 FQNEAQ. The CDR3 totals 16 residues. CDR3 protein: CASSLAGGYSNQPQHF. The CDR3 nucleotides read TGTGCCAGCAGCTTAGCGGGAGGATATAGCAATCAGCCCCAGCATTTT.

This clonotype was observed at least ten times. The chain employs TRBV5-6 and TRBJ2-1; D may be TRBD2 (6 bases). The CDR3 totals 15 residues. The V gene's germline CDR1 is SGHDT and CDR2 YYEEEE. Trimming left V 4 bases short and J 5 bases short, with 16 bases between. In nucleotides, the CDR3 is TGTGCCAGCAGCCTGGGACTTACCGGAGACAATGAGCAGTTCTTC. As protein: CASSLGLTGDNEQFF.

This clonotype was observed at least ten times. The gene calls are TRBV5-1 and TRBJ2-5; D possibly corresponds to TRBD2 (6 bases). CDR1 and CDR2 (germline): SGHRS, YFSETQ. The CDR3 loop spans 15 amino acids. V dropped 1 base and J dropped 3 bases, with 13 bases sitting between them. CDR3 sequence: CASSLTYSGEETQYF. In nucleotides, the CDR3 is TGCGCCAGCAGCTTGACCTATAGCGGAGAAGAGACCCAGTACTTC. The full variable domain, its missing parts supplied by reference TRBV5-1 and TRBJ2-5, is KAGVTQTPRYLIKTRGQQVTLSCSPISGHRSVSWYQQTPGQGLQFLFEYFSETQRNKGNFPGRFSGRQFSNSRSEMNVSTLELGDSALYLCASSLTYSGEETQYFGPGTRLLVL.

V and J are TRBV20-1 and TRBJ2-7, with a tentative D call TRBD1 (6 bases). Trimming pared 2 bases from V and 4 bases from J, leaving 15 bases between. CDR3 length: 14 amino acids. Germline V gene lookup returns CDR1 DFQATT and CDR2 SNEGSKA (reference sequence). In nucleotides, the CDR3 is TGCAGTGCTAGACCCCCTCTGGACAGATACGAGCAGTACTTC. Protein sequence: CSARPPLDRYEQYF.

This clonotype was observed a few times. J is TRBJ2-1 and V is TRBV20-1, with TRBD1 identical over 8 bases. The J segment lost 8 bases and the V segment lost 5 bases, leaving 14 bases of the junction unmatched. The CDR3 is 15 amino acids. Germline-derived CDR1 and CDR2 are DFQATT and SNEGSKA (reference sequence). DNA for the CDR3: TGCAGTGCTCGAAAAGACAGGGGAATCGACGATGAGCAGTTCTTC. This codes for CSARKDRGIDDEQFF.

This clonotype was picked up a small number of times. The DNA for the CDR3 is TGTGCCAGCAGCTTATCTCCAGCGACTTATAATATACTGGGGGTATACGAGCAGTACTTC. It is translated as CASSLSPATYNILGVYEQYF. This rearrangement joins TRBV11-1 to TRBJ2-7; D is possibly TRBD1 or TRBD2 (5 bases each). The CDR3 has 20 amino acids. The V and J ends lost 2 bases and 4 bases respectively, with 30 bases between them. Germline V lookup: CDR1 SGHAT, CDR2 FQDESV (reference sequence). Complete variable domain (other parts from reference TRBV11-1 and TRBJ2-7): EAEVAQSPRYKITEKSQAVAFWCDPISGHATLYWYRQILGQGPELLVQFQDESVVDDSQLPKDRFSAERLKGVDSTLKIQPAELGDSAMYLCASSLSPATYNILGVYEQYFGPGTRLTVT.

This clonotype was seen a handful of times. The chain employs TRBV7-3 and TRBJ2-3, with a possible D match to TRBD1 (6 bases). The V end lost 5 bases, the J end lost 4 bases, and 13 bases lay between the germline ends. This CDR3 region has 14 residues. Germline CDR1 SGHTA, CDR2 FQGTGA. As DNA, the CDR3 is TGTGCCAGCAGCCCCGCAGGGGTGGCAGATACGCAGTATTTT. It specifies CASSPAGVADTQYF.

This rearrangement joins TRBV10-3 to TRBJ2-7; D might be TRBD1 (5 bases). The germline V gene encodes CDR1 ENHRY and CDR2 SYGVKD. This CDR3 contains 14 residues. V was clipped by 4 bases and J by 3 bases, with 13 bases between them. The DNA of the CDR3 is TGTGCCATCAGTGGCCAGGGAAGTCGCTACGAGCAGTACTTC. Translated: CAISGQGSRYEQYF.

The chain has TRBV10-2 and TRBJ2-2, with 13 bases identical to TRBD2. The germline CDR1 and CDR2 sequences are WSHSY and SAAADI. V lost 9 bases, J lost 7 bases, and 2 bases stayed unmatched. This CDR3 is 13 amino acids long. CDR3 DNA sequence: TGCGCCAGTACTAGCGGGAGGGGCGGGGAGCTGTTTTTT. Amino acid sequence: CASTSGRGGELFF.

This clonotype was counted only a few times. The rearrangement links TRBV20-1 to TRBJ1-2; D uncertain. The CDR3 sequence is 13 residues long. The V end lost 4 bases, the J end lost 5 bases, and 14 bases lay between the germline ends. Germline CDR1 DFQATT, CDR2 SNEGSKA (reference sequence). CDR3 sequence (DNA): TGCAGTGCTAACCCACAGAAGTCATATGGCTACACCTTC. Amino acids: CSANPQKSYGYTF.

This clonotype was detected many times. This chain joins TRBV12-3 or TRBV12-4 and TRBJ1-4, with D possibly being TRBD1 (6 bases). The ends were cut back, 5 bases at V and 7 bases at J, with 11 bases in the middle. This CDR3 is 13 amino acids long. Here the CDR3 reads CASSPQGIEKLFF. The DNA of the CDR3 is TGTGCCAGCAGTCCCCAGGGGATTGAAAAACTGTTTTTT.

The V gene is TRBV7-2, the J gene TRBJ2-7; D gene ambiguous. With 2 bases removed from V and 3 bases from J, the gap between germline ends came to 11 bases. From germline, CDR1 is SGHTA and CDR2 FQGNSA. The CDR3 contains 14 residues. CDR3 nucleotide sequence: TGTGCCAGCAGCTTAAGCCAGACAATCTACGAGCAGTACTTC. It codes for CASSLSQTIYEQYF.

The chain recombines TRBV5-1 with TRBJ2-7, with D uncertain. CDR1 is SGHRS, CDR2 YFSETQ, per germline. V lost 1 base and J lost 3, with 11 bases in between. The length of the CDR3 is 14 residues. The CDR3 is CASSLSGKLYEQYF. The CDR3 nucleotides are TGCGCCAGCAGCTTGTCTGGGAAACTCTACGAGCAGTACTTC.

This clonotype was seen repeatedly, ten times or more. Its ends do not fully match the called genes, so a read error is possible. The J gene is TRBJ2-7, the V gene TRBV12-3 or TRBV12-4; D is tentatively TRBD1 or TRBD2 (5 bases each). The CDR3 is 14 residues long. The DNA of the CDR3 is TGTGCCAGCAGTTTAGGAGGTGGGACCGCCCAGAGGGTCTTC. Translated: CASSLGGGTAQRVF.

V is TRBV6-1 and J is TRBJ1-2; D is unclear. Trimming pared 5 bases from V and 4 bases from J, leaving 17 bases between. There are 15 residues in the CDR3. Germline CDR1 reads MNHNS; CDR2 reads SASEGT. CDR3 in DNA: TGTGCCAGCAGTCAGCTACCAGAGTCCAGCTATGGCTACACCTTC. It codes for CASSQLPESSYGYTF.

This clonotype came up many times. The J gene is TRBJ2-2, the V gene TRBV3-1; D is ambiguous. Per germline, CDR1 LGHDT and CDR2 YNNKEL (reference sequence). This CDR3 region has 16 residues. Trimming pared 1 base from V and 0 bases from J, leaving 9 bases between. The CDR3: CASSQARRSNTGELFF. The CDR3 DNA reads as TGTGCCAGCAGCCAAGCGAGACGTTCGAACACCGGGGAGCTGTTTTTT.

This chain links TRBV14 with TRBJ2-7; TRBD1 agrees at 10 bases. Germline V gives CDR1 SGHDN, CDR2 FVKESK. J was trimmed by 3 bases and V by 4 bases; bases with no gene match: 6. The CDR3 extends over 15 amino acids. The CDR3 loop is CASSRPGDRGYEQYF. Written as DNA, the CDR3 is TGTGCCAGCAGCCGACCGGGGGACAGGGGCTACGAGCAGTACTTC.